This T cell receptor (beta chain) was captured in a study of shared clonotypes between healthy human individuals. The study, taken as a whole, reports: Shared across several donors were 5% to 6% of the naive CD4 clonotypes.

Everyone who donated was a Caucasian adult who lived in Nashville, Tennessee. The CD4+ fraction was divided into a CD45RA+ naive subset and a CD45RA-negative memory subset. This clone appeared a single time. What it binds is unknown. The germline CDR1 and CDR2 sequences are LNHDA and SQIVND (reference sequence). J gave up 3 bases and V 8 bases, and 5 bases lay outside the gene matches. This CDR3 is built from 13 residues. Over several immunoSEQ plates, each subset's genomic DNA was distributed in even portions. Sequencing was performed with immunoSEQ multiplex PCR; in TCRdb, only in-frame clones are kept and a portion is missing. The sample has some 1,100,000 clones, roughly 74% seen once; the top ten hold 0.5% to 0.6%.

The chain is built from TRBV19 and TRBJ1-2; TRBD1 agrees at 8 bases. The specimen was memory CD4+ T cells from PBMCs. Specified subset: CD45RA-negative fraction. This sequence was found in a young man in good health. Some clones in this sample may be carry-over from other donors' samples. CDR3 sequence: CASDPGGYYGYTF. The CDR3 nucleotides are TGTGCCAGTGACCCAGGGGGCTACTATGGCTACACCTTC.